Listed below are T cell receptor beta chains from one sample, sequenced in a study of monozygotic twins with inflammatory bowel disease. TCRdb re-called the 5' RACE reads; every CDR3 protein appears as one record, without DNA. This listing includes roughly 170,000 distinct CDR3 sequences. The sequenced sample consisted of blood. The receptor set was obtained from a human donor with ulcerative colitis or Crohn's disease, or a healthy co-twin of an affected twin (not recorded which). Both conserved end residues are part of each CDR3.

j_gene,v_gene,len,CDR3aa
TRBJ1-6,TRBV6-1,13,CASSEEGNSPLHF
TRBJ1-2,TRBV6-2/TRBV6-3,14,CASRPWEDSYGYTF
TRBJ2-5,TRBV19,15,CASSIRLRGWETQYF
TRBJ2-5,TRBV19,16,CASSLAGLAGVETQYF
TRBJ2-7,TRBV20-1,15,CSARDKSGRWGEQYF
TRBJ2-7,TRBV6-5,15,CASSSLDREDYEQYF
TRBJ2-2,TRBV27,15,CASSFGTSNTGELFF
TRBJ1-1,TRBV12-3/TRBV12-4,14,CASSGQIQNTEAFF
TRBJ2-4,TRBV11-2,18,CASSNPGLAGTPGHIQYF
TRBJ2-1,TRBV27,12,CASSLGRDRQFF
TRBJ2-4,TRBV25-1,15,CASSEGPLAKNIQYF
TRBJ2-6,TRBV7-9,16,CASSLGAPSGANVLTF
TRBJ2-2,TRBV6-1,17,CASRPTGTGLNTGELFF
TRBJ2-5,TRBV24-1,16,CATSDTGTGPRETQYF
TRBJ1-4,TRBV12-3/TRBV12-4,14,CASSFRRTNEKLFF
TRBJ1-2,TRBV15,15,CATSRDSNRVVGYTF
TRBJ1-3,TRBV5-1,17,CASSLGDRDFPGNTIYF
TRBJ2-2,TRBV10-3,15,CAISEAMTNTGELFF
TRBJ2-7,TRBV28,13,CASAPGGPYEQYF
TRBJ2-1,TRBV24-1,15,CVTSDRTSVYNEQFF
TRBJ2-7,TRBV28,11,CAGGGTYEQYF
TRBJ1-2,TRBV20-1,14,CSARGDRDDYGYTF
TRBJ2-1,TRBV20-1,12,CSASDIHDEQFF
TRBJ1-1,TRBV2,11,CASSSGPEAFF
TRBJ2-7,TRBV5-5,16,CASSLAPGQGSYEQYF
TRBJ2-5,TRBV7-6,16,CASSLARGTTKETQYF